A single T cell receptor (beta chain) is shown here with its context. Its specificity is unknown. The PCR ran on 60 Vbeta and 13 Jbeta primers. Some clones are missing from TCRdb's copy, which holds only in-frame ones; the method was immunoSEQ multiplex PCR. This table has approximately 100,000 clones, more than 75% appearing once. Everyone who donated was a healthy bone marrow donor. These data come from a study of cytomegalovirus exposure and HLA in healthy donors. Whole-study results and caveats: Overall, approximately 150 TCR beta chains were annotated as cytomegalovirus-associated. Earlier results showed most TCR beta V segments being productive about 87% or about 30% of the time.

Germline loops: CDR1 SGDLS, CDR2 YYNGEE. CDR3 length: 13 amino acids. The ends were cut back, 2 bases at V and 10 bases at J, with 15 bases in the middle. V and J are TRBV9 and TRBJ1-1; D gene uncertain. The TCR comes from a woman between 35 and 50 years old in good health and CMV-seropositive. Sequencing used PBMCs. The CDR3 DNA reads TGTGCCAGCAGCGTGGTGAGCGGGTTGACAGCTTTCTTT. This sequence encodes CASSVVSGLTAFF.